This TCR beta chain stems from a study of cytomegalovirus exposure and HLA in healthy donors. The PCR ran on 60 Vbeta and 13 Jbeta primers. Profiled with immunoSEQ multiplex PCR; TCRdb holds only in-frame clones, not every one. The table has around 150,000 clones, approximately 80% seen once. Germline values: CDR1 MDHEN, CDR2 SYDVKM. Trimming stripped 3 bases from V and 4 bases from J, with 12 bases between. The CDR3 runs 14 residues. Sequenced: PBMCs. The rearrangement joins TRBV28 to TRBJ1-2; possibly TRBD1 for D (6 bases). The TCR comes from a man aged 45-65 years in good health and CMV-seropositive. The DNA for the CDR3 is TGTGCCAGCAGTTTCGTCCAGGGGACCTATGGCTACACCTTC. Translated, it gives CASSFVQGTYGYTF.